Below, 26 T cell receptor beta chains from the same sample are listed, as sequenced in a study of cytomegalovirus exposure and HLA in healthy donors. Researchers ran the PCR with 60 Vbeta and 13 Jbeta primers. Method: immunoSEQ multiplex PCR; TCRdb's copy keeps in-frame clones and lacks some. The data contain over 100,000 clones, about 73% of them seen just once; the ten biggest clones take up less than 4%. The sample comprised PBMCs. The receptors stem from a woman aged 30 to 39 in good health and CMV-seropositive.

The chain joins TRBV2 to TRBJ2-3; 11 bases fit TRBD1. The CDR3 covers 15 residues. The germline V gene has CDR1 SNHLY and CDR2 FYNNEI. V lost 8 bases and J lost 5; bases outside the gene matches: 9. CDR3 sequence: CASDWGQGEEDTQYF. In DNA form, the CDR3 reads TGTGCCAGCGACTGGGGACAGGGGGAGGAAGATACGCAGTATTTT.

This chain joins TRBV2 and TRBJ2-1, with D maybe TRBD1 (6 bases). Germline CDR1 SNHLY, CDR2 FYNNEI. Trimming took 6 bases from V and 0 from J, leaving 12 bases between them. The CDR3 contains 15 residues. CDR3 protein: CASSTDRSSYNEQFF. CDR3 DNA sequence: TGTGCCAGCAGCACTGACAGGAGCTCCTACAATGAGCAGTTCTTC.

This clone was observed once. The chain employs TRBV11-2 and TRBJ2-7, with D tentatively TRBD2 (5 bases). Germline-derived CDR1 and CDR2 are SGHAT and FQNNGV. V shed 2 bases and J shed 0 bases, with 11 bases lying between them. The CDR3 extends over 15 amino acids. CDR3 sequence: CASSLTRGSSYEQYF. CDR3 sequence (DNA): TGTGCCAGCAGCTTAACCCGGGGAAGCTCCTACGAGCAGTACTTC.

The chain uses TRBV5-4 and TRBJ2-7, with D maybe TRBD2 (5 bases). From germline, CDR1 is SGHNT and CDR2 YYREEE (reference sequence). The length of the CDR3 is 13 residues. V was shortened by 1 base and J by 10 bases, with 15 bases between the two germline ends. The CDR3 DNA reads TGTGCCAGCAGCTTGTCCGGGAACCCCCTCCAGTACTTC. Protein product: CASSLSGNPLQYF.

The rearrangement links TRBV28 to TRBJ2-7; unclear D gene. The CDR3 extends over 12 amino acids. CDR1 and CDR2 from the germline V gene are MDHEN and SYDVKM. The V end was cut by 2 bases, the J end by 4 bases, with 6 bases between. The CDR3 protein is CASSLGRYEQYF. As DNA, the CDR3 is TGTGCCAGCAGTTTAGGGCGTTACGAGCAGTACTTC.

The CDR3 DNA reads as TGTGCCAGCAGATGGACAGGGGATGGAAACACCATATATTTT. Encoded protein: CASRWTGDGNTIYF. This rearrangement joins TRBV6-1 to TRBJ1-3; 9 nucleotides align to TRBD1. Germline assignment: CDR1 MNHNS and CDR2 SASEGT. This CDR3 region has 14 residues. V lost 6 bases, J lost 3 bases, and 3 bases stayed unmatched.

There are a few counts of this clone. The V gene is TRBV5-6, the J gene TRBJ2-7; possible D gene TRBD2, 5 bases. The V end lost 4 bases, the J end lost 2 bases, and 10 bases lay between the germline ends. The V gene's germline CDR1 is SGHDT and CDR2 YYEEEE. CDR3 length: 13 residues. CDR3 coding DNA: TGTGCCAGCAGCCTCCGGGATACCTACGAGCAGTACTTC. It translates to CASSLRDTYEQYF.

V and J are TRBV29-1 and TRBJ1-1, with a tentative D call TRBD1 (5 bases). This CDR3 is built from 14 residues. Germline CDR1 is SQVTM and CDR2 is ANQGSEA. Trimming pared 0 bases from V and 11 bases from J, leaving 19 bases between. CDR3 sequence (DNA): TGCAGCGTTGAAGATCGGGCGGGGCAGGGTTTTGCTTTCTTT. Amino acid sequence: CSVEDRAGQGFAFF.

V and J are TRBV27 and TRBJ1-4; D perhaps matches TRBD1 (6 bases). In germline, CDR1 is MNHEY, CDR2 SMNVEV (reference sequence). V lost 10 bases and J lost 4, with 13 bases in between. This CDR3 is 13 amino acids long. The CDR3 coding sequence is TGTGCCACAGCAGAAGGGGGTAATGAAAAACTGTTTTTT. Encoded protein: CATAEGGNEKLFF.

The V and J genes are TRBV28 and TRBJ2-5, with a tentative D call TRBD2 (5 bases). The germline gives CDR1 MDHEN, CDR2 SYDVKM. This CDR3 has 15 residues. Trimming removed 1 base from V and 2 bases from J, with 11 bases in between. CDR3 protein: CASSLFGDGQETQYF. Written as DNA, the CDR3 is TGTGCCAGCAGTTTATTCGGGGATGGACAAGAGACCCAGTACTTC.

The table lists this clone with a few counts. The genes are TRBV28 and TRBJ1-2; the D gene is possibly TRBD1 (6 bases). The V and J ends lost 5 bases and 5 bases respectively, with 12 bases between them. This CDR3 has 13 amino acids. Germline assignment: CDR1 MDHEN and CDR2 SYDVKM. The CDR3 region is CASSPPTGYGYTF. CDR3 nucleotides: TGTGCCAGCAGTCCCCCGACAGGTTATGGCTACACCTTC.

DNA of the CDR3: TGTGCCAGCAGCCGATCTAACAGGTTATCGAACACCGGGGAGCTGTTTTTT. It yields the protein CASSRSNRLSNTGELFF. This chain uses TRBV4-2 with TRBJ2-2; TRBD1 is a possible D gene (5 bases). CDR3 length: 17 residues. CDR1 and CDR2 (germline): LGHNA, YNFKEQ. The germline V and J ends were trimmed by 4 bases and 0 bases, with 15 bases remaining between them.

This sequence joins TRBV5-1 and TRBJ1-5; 10 positions agree with TRBD1. With 4 bases clipped from V and 6 bases from J, the junction kept 7 bases outside the gene matches. CDR3 length: 15 amino acids. The germline V gene has CDR1 SGHRS and CDR2 YFSETQ. The CDR3 nucleotides are TGCGCCAGCAGCCCGACAGGGGGCCAGGGTCAGCCCCAGCATTTT. This encodes CASSPTGGQGQPQHF. Looking up the rest from reference TRBV5-1 and TRBJ1-5 gives the full variable domain: KAGVTQTPRYLIKTRGQQVTLSCSPISGHRSVSWYQQTPGQGLQFLFEYFSETQRNKGNFPGRFSGRQFSNSRSEMNVSTLELGDSALYLCASSPTGGQGQPQHFGDGTRLSIL.

V is TRBV7-2 and J is TRBJ1-2; D is undetermined. The germline gives CDR1 SGHTA, CDR2 FQGNSA. Deletions cut 5 bases from V and 4 bases from J, with 8 bases between. This CDR3 region has 12 residues. This CDR3 is CASSMLSYGYTF. The CDR3 DNA sequence: TGTGCCAGCAGCATGCTTAGCTATGGCTACACCTTC.

This clone is termed medium-sized. The chain is built from TRBV2 and TRBJ1-5, with 10 bases aligning to TRBD1. Germline values: CDR1 SNHLY, CDR2 FYNNEI. V lost 7 bases to trimming and J lost 8 bases; unmatched junction nucleotides: 8. This CDR3 is built from 14 residues. The CDR3 protein is CASTDGTGAKPQHF. CDR3 sequence (DNA): TGTGCCAGCACCGATGGGACAGGGGCTAAGCCCCAGCATTTT.

The chain uses TRBV29-1 and TRBJ2-1, with 11 bases fitting TRBD2. The germline gives CDR1 SQVTM, CDR2 ANQGSEA. The CDR3 totals 16 residues. J gave up 3 bases and V 4 bases, and 8 bases lay outside the gene matches. The CDR3 sequence: CSVVTGTSGNYNEQFF. The CDR3 DNA is TGCAGCGTTGTCACCGGGACTAGCGGAAACTACAATGAGCAGTTCTTC.

This clone was observed a handful of times. The V call is TRBV4-3, the J call TRBJ1-2; D is uncertain. V lost 4 bases, J lost 8 bases, and 17 bases lay in between. There are 14 residues in the CDR3. Per germline, CDR1 LGHNA and CDR2 YSLEER. As DNA, the CDR3 is TGCGCCAGCAGCCCCCGCTGGGCTGAGGGAGGCTACACCTTC. This codes for CASSPRWAEGGYTF.

This clone was seen only a few times. V and J are TRBV2 and TRBJ1-4; D is unresolved. Looked up from germline, CDR1 is SNHLY and CDR2 is FYNNEI. This CDR3 spans 15 amino acids. V was pared by 4 bases and J by 7 bases, with 16 bases between. Written as DNA, the CDR3 is TGTGCCAGCAGTGGTTCGAGGGAAGCGGTTGAAAAACTGTTTTTT. The encoded protein is CASSGSREAVEKLFF.

J is TRBJ1-2 and V is TRBV10-2; possible D gene TRBD1, 6 bases. This CDR3 spans 13 amino acids. V lost 5 bases, J lost 3 bases, and 10 bases lay in between. Germline V gene sequence: CDR1 WSHSY, CDR2 SAAADI. The CDR3 region has the DNA TGCGCCAGCAGTAAACAGGGAGACTATGGCTACACCTTC. Protein sequence: CASSKQGDYGYTF.

The genes are TRBV4-2 and TRBJ2-7, with D unclear. This CDR3 contains 13 residues. The ends were cut back, 4 bases at V and 3 bases at J, with 10 bases in the middle. Germline CDR1 and CDR2: LGHNA and YNFKEQ. CDR3 amino acids: CASSPTPSYEQYF. The CDR3 region has the DNA TGTGCCAGCAGCCCAACCCCGAGCTACGAGCAGTACTTC.

This clone came up once. The gene calls are TRBV19 and TRBJ2-7, with D perhaps matching TRBD1 (6 bases). Germline V CDR1 and CDR2: LNHDA, SQIVND (reference sequence). The CDR3 loop spans 14 amino acids. The V end lost 5 bases, the J end lost 2 bases, and 13 bases lay between the germline ends. CDR3 nucleotides: TGTGCCAGTAGTTCACAGGGTGGTACCTACGAGCAGTACTTC. Its translation is CASSSQGGTYEQYF.

V usage is TRBV29-1 and J usage is TRBJ1-1; tentatively, D is TRBD1 (6 bases). The CDR3 sequence is 12 residues long. The V and J ends lost 4 bases and 4 bases respectively, with 10 bases between them. Germline-derived CDR1 and CDR2 are SQVTM and ANQGSEA. The chain's CDR3 is CSVGQDPTEAFF. CDR3 nucleotide sequence: TGCAGCGTTGGACAGGATCCCACTGAAGCTTTCTTT.

The gene calls are TRBV4-2 and TRBJ2-1; maybe TRBD2 (6 bases). Trimming removed 0 bases at V and 0 bases at J, with 12 bases between. The CDR3 runs to 17 residues. CDR1 is LGHNA, CDR2 YNFKEQ, per germline. CDR3 protein: CASSQEWRGVSYNEQFF. CDR3 in DNA: TGTGCCAGCAGCCAAGAATGGCGGGGCGTCTCCTACAATGAGCAGTTCTTC.

This clone has just a few counts. The chain recombines TRBV4-3 with TRBJ1-1; unclear D gene. Germline CDR1 is LGHNA and CDR2 is YSLEER. The CDR3 totals 14 residues. V lost 0 bases to trimming and J lost 6 bases, with 11 bases between them. The CDR3 bases are TGCGCCAGCAGCCAAGATCTCTGGGCAGCTGAAGCTTTCTTT. This translates into CASSQDLWAAEAFF.

The chain combines TRBV9 with TRBJ1-1; no reliable D call. V lost 5 bases and J lost 1, with 9 bases in between. The germline V gene encodes CDR1 SGDLS and CDR2 YYNGEE. This CDR3 spans 13 amino acids. For the CDR3, the DNA is TGTGCCAGCAGTCGGGAGGGGAACACTGAAGCTTTCTTT. Translating gives CASSREGNTEAFF.

CDR3 loop: CASSLRRGDVAGTEAFF. In DNA form, the CDR3 reads TGTGCCAGCAGCCTGCGAAGGGGCGATGTGGCTGGTACTGAAGCTTTCTTT. V is TRBV21-1 and J is TRBJ1-1; the table's D call of TRBD1 was not tested on the DNA. TRBV21-1 is deemed a pseudogene. This CDR3 contains 17 residues.